A selection of T cell receptor beta chains follows, all from one sample in a study of blood T cell repertoires in COVID-19. The method was immunoSEQ multiplex PCR; TCRdb's version includes in-frame clones alone and lacks a portion of them. The sample comprises 70,000 to 95,000 clones, around 88% of which are singletons, and approximately 4.4% rests with the top ten. The sample was peripheral blood. These receptors were obtained from a woman aged 80 or over with acute or convalescent COVID-19. The CDR3 runs from the conserved cysteine through the conserved F or W.

v_call cdr3_aa
TRBV7-7 CASSLEGTGIDEQFF
TRBV19 CASSIGGGPYEQYF
TRBV28 CASSPGTVGAGGGIQYF
TRBV2 CASSLAGSTGELFF
TRBV12-3/TRBV12-4 CASSLGASYEQYF
TRBV30 CAWSVTGLGNQPQHF
TRBV11-1 CASSSTGGGFTEAFF
TRBV27 CASRPLDGDEQYF
TRBV5-1 CASSHTSGGYEQYF
TRBV29-1 CSVLNEKLFF
TRBV5-1 CASSQDINYGYTF
TRBV6-6 CASSPYTSGTDQNYGYTF
TRBV2 CASSVEGGNGYTF
TRBV18 CANSQGRNSPLHF
TRBV19 CASSKDGEETQYF
TRBV12-3/TRBV12-4 CASSRDRYQPQHF
TRBV6-6 CASSSKGIYGYTF
TRBV18 CASSNKSPSSYNEQFF
TRBV10-3 CAISEPSLATADTQYF
TRBV4-2 CASSQAKGETQYF
TRBV7-9 CASSPERGGRTTQYF
TRBV4-2 CASSEGTTASTDTQYF
TRBV2 CASQGGRGGASTDTQYF
TRBV27 CASSLSRQGAGYGYTF
TRBV30 CAWSRVRVIKAFF
TRBV4-1 CASSHPTGGNTEAFF
TRBV5-5 CASSPDGTLLAYTF
TRBV10-3 CAIRDRDRAGIVGEQYF